This paragraph reports one T cell receptor (beta chain). Sequencing was performed with immunoSEQ multiplex PCR; in TCRdb, only in-frame clones are kept and a portion is missing. Here the sample spans more than 300,000 clones, more than 75% being singletons. The source of the sample is a study of blood T cell repertoires in COVID-19. After removal of 8 bases from V and 0 bases from J, the junction contained 7 bases not matched to a gene. Germline V gene lookup returns CDR1 MNHEY and CDR2 SVGAGI. This CDR3 comprises 15 residues. The V gene is TRBV6-5, the J gene TRBJ2-3; TRBD1 agrees at 8 bases. Sequencing used peripheral blood. The receptor was derived from a woman aged 25 to 39 with COVID-19, enrolled during active disease. CDR3 nucleotides: TGTGCCAGCGCGTTCGGGACAGGAAGCACAGATACGCAGTATTTT. It specifies CASAFGTGSTDTQYF.